The 12 T cell receptor beta chains below were found in one sample sequenced in a study of T cell responses to AZD1222 COVID-19 vaccine. The table came from immunoSEQ multiplex PCR; TCRdb's copy has only in-frame clones and leaves some out. The sample lists roughly 120,000 clones, just over 85% occurring once. Sequenced material: peripheral blood, taken on day 0 of MenACWY control vaccination. These receptor sequences come from an adult in good health.

This clone has just one count. The gene calls are TRBV7-2 and TRBJ1-1; D is perhaps TRBD1 (5 bases). The length of the CDR3 is 14 residues. From germline, CDR1 is SGHTA and CDR2 FQGNSA. Trimming cost V 3 bases and J 5 bases, with 13 bases left between them. The CDR3 DNA is TGTGCCAGCAGCTTGGTTTTAACAGGAACTGAAGCTTTCTTT. It yields the protein CASSLVLTGTEAFF.

The chain couples TRBV28 to TRBJ2-3; D is uncertain. V lost 6 bases, J lost 4 bases, and 14 bases lay in between. Per the germline V gene, CDR1 is MDHEN and CDR2 is SYDVKM. The CDR3 sequence is 14 residues long. This CDR3 is CASRLVPRADTQYF. The DNA for the CDR3 is TGTGCCAGCAGGCTAGTCCCGCGAGCAGATACGCAGTATTTT.

The chain has TRBV29-1 and TRBJ1-2, with D perhaps matching TRBD1 (5 bases). The V gene lost 6 bases and the J gene lost 5 bases, with 13 bases spanning the gap. This CDR3 region has 12 residues. CDR1 and CDR2 (germline): SQVTM, ANQGSEA. CDR3 sequence: CSVEDTGYGYTF. CDR3 coding DNA: TGCAGCGTCGAGGACACTGGTTATGGCTACACCTTC. Combining the CDR3 with reference TRBV29-1 and TRBJ1-2 gives the whole variable domain SAVISQKPSRDICQRGTSLTIQCQVDSQVTMMFWYRQQPGQSLTLIATANQGSEATYESGFVIDKFPISRPNLTFSTLTVSNMSPEDSSIYLCSVEDTGYGYTFGSGTRLTVV.

The chain employs TRBV15 and TRBJ1-1, with D hard to call. This CDR3 has 15 amino acids. Germline V lookup: CDR1 LNHNV, CDR2 YYDKDF (reference sequence). V was cut by 0 bases and J by 5 bases, with 13 bases left in between. CDR3 amino acids: CATSRERRLGTEAFF. For the CDR3, the DNA is TGTGCCACCAGCAGAGAAAGACGGTTGGGGACTGAAGCTTTCTTT.

This chain joins TRBV24-1 and TRBJ1-5; 8 positions agree with TRBD1. Germline assignment: CDR1 KGHDR and CDR2 SFDVKD. The CDR3 loop spans 16 amino acids. V lost 4 bases and J lost 6; bases outside the gene matches: 10. The CDR3 loop is CATSDPGQGGVQPQHF. In nucleotides, the CDR3 is TGTGCCACCAGTGACCCCGGACAGGGAGGAGTTCAGCCCCAGCATTTT.

The chain is built from TRBV13 and TRBJ1-1, with D uncertain. Trimming removed 2 bases at V and 1 base at J, with 14 bases between. This CDR3 has 16 amino acids. CDR1 is PRHDT and CDR2 is FYEKMQ in the germline V gene (reference sequence). The CDR3 DNA reads TGTGCCAGCAGCTTACCGGGGATTGGTTCGAACACTGAAGCTTTCTTT. Protein: CASSLPGIGSNTEAFF.

The J gene is TRBJ1-1, the V gene TRBV19; 7 bases line up with TRBD1. With V trimmed by 8 bases and J by 4 bases, 10 bases remained unmatched. There are 14 residues in the CDR3. Germline CDR1 reads LNHDA; CDR2 reads SQIVND (reference sequence). The CDR3 nucleotides read TGTGCCAGTCCTCCCGGGACAGCCCTCACTGAAGCTTTCTTT. It specifies CASPPGTALTEAFF.

The chain recombines TRBV4-1 with TRBJ1-2; D is possibly TRBD1 (5 bases). Germline loops: CDR1 MGHRA, CDR2 YSYEKL. The CDR3 is made up of 14 amino acids. V lost 4 bases and J 8 bases, leaving 17 bases between the germline ends. The CDR3 sequence: CASSPQRGPWGYTF. CDR3 sequence (DNA): TGCGCCAGCAGCCCGCAACGGGGCCCGTGGGGCTACACCTTC.

The genes are TRBV28 and TRBJ2-7; a weak D match, TRBD1 (5 bases). V was pared by 5 bases and J by 6 bases, with 14 bases between. The CDR3 runs to 13 residues. Germline CDR1 MDHEN, CDR2 SYDVKM. This CDR3 reads CASSIGSGSEQYF. Here the CDR3 DNA reads TGTGCCAGCAGTATCGGATCAGGGTCCGAGCAGTACTTC.

Of note for this clone: The germline gene is not matched at one end of the junction; a read error may be the cause. The CDR3 loop is CASTLEGTAGYTF. CDR3 sequence (DNA): TGCGCCAGCACCTTGGAGGGCACGGCGGGCTACACCTTC. V usage is TRBV5-1 and J usage is TRBJ1-2; D is unclear. The CDR3 contains 13 residues. Germline CDR1 and CDR2: SGHRS and YFSETQ.

The rearrangement links TRBV29-1 to TRBJ2-7, with a weak D call TRBD1 (6 bases). This CDR3 has 14 residues. Germline values: CDR1 SQVTM, CDR2 ANQGSEA. The germline V and J ends were trimmed by 2 bases and 0 bases, with 11 bases remaining between them. This CDR3 is CSVEYPGASYEQYF. The CDR3 DNA reads TGCAGCGTTGAATACCCAGGGGCCTCCTACGAGCAGTACTTC.

CDR3 sequence (DNA): TGTGCCAGCAGTTTGACAGGGGGGAACACACCCCTCCACTTT. Translated, it gives CASSLTGGNTPLHF. The chain links TRBV28 to TRBJ1-6; 9 nucleotides align to TRBD1. The germline V gene has CDR1 MDHEN and CDR2 SYDVKM. Trimming removed 3 bases from V and 11 bases from J; junction bases left unmatched: 5. The CDR3 length is 14 residues.